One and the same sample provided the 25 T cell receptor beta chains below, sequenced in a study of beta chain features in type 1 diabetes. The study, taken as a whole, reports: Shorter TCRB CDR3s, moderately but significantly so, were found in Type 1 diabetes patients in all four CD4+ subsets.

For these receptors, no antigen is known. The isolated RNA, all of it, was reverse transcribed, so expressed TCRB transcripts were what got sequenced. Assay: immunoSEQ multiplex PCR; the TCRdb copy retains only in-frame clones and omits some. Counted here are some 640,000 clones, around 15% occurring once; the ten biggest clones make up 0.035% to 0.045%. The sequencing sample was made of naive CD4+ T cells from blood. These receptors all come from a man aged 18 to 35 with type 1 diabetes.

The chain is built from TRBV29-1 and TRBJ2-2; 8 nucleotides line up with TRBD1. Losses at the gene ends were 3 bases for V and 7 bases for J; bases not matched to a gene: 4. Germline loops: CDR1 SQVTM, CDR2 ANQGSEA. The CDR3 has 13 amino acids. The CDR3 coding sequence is TGCAGCGTTGACAGGGGGCTAGGCGGGGAGCTGTTTTTT. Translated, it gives CSVDRGLGGELFF.

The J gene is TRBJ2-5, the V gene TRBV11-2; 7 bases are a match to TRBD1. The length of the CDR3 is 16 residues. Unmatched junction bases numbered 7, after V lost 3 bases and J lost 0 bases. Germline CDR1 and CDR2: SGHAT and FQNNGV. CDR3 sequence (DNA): TGTGCCAGCAGCTTTAAGAGGGGGCTGTACCAAGAGACCCAGTACTTC. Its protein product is CASSFKRGLYQETQYF.

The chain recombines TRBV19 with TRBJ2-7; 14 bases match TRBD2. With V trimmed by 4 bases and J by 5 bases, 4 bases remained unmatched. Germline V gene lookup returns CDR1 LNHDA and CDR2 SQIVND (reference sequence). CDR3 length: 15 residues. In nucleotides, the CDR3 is TGTGCCAGTAGTACCGGGACTAGCGGGAGCGACGAGCAGTACTTC. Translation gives CASSTGTSGSDEQYF.

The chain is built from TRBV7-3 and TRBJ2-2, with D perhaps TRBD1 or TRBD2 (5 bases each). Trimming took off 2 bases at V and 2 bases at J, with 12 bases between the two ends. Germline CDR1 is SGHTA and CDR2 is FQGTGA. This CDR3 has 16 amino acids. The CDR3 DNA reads TGTGCCAGCAGCTTATTCGGGACCGATAACACCGGGGAGCTGTTTTTT. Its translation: CASSLFGTDNTGELFF. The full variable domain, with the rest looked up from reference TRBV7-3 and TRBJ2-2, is GAGVSQTPSNKVTEKGKYVELRCDPISGHTALYWYRQSLGQGPEFLIYFQGTGAADDSGLPNDRFFAVRPEGSVSTLKIQRTERGDSAVYLCASSLFGTDNTGELFFGEGSRLTVL.

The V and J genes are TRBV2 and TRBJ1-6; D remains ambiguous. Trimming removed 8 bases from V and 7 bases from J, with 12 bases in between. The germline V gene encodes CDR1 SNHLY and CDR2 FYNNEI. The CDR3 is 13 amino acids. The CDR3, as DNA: TGTGCCAGCCTCGATGGCGTCAATTCACCCCTCCACTTT. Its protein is CASLDGVNSPLHF.

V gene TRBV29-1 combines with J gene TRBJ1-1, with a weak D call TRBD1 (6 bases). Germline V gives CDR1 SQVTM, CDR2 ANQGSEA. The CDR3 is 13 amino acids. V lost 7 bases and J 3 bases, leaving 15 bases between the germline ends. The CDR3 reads CSATRGGHTEAFF. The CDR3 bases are TGCAGCGCCACTCGGGGGGGCCACACTGAAGCTTTCTTT.

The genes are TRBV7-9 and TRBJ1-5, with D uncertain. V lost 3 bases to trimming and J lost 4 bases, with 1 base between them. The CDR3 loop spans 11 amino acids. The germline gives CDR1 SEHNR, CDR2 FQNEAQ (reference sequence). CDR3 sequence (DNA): TGTGCCAGCAGCTTTAATCAGCCCCAGCATTTT. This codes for CASSFNQPQHF.

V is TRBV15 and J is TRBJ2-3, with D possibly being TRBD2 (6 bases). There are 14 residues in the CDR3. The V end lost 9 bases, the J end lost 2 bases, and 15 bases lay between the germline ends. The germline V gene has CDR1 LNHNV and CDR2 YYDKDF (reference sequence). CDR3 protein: CATWLGDFTDTQYF. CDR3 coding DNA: TGTGCCACGTGGTTAGGGGACTTCACAGATACGCAGTATTTT. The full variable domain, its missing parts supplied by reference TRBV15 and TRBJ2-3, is DAMVIQNPRYQVTQFGKPVTLSCSQTLNHNVMYWYQQKSSQAPKLLFHYYDKDFNNEADTPDNFQSRRPNTSFCFLDIRSPGLGDTAMYLCATWLGDFTDTQYFGPGTRLTVL.

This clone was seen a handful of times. DNA of the CDR3: TGTGCCAGCTTCCTAGGCCAAGAGACCCAGTACTTC. Residues: CASFLGQETQYF. The J gene is TRBJ2-5, the V gene TRBV2; D is unresolved. CDR1 and CDR2 from the germline V gene are SNHLY and FYNNEI. The V end lost 8 bases, the J end lost 1 base, and 8 bases lay between the germline ends. The CDR3 contains 12 residues.

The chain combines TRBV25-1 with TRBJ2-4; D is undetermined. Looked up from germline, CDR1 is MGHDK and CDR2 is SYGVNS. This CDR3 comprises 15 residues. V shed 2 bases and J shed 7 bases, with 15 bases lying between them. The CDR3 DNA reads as TGTGCCAGCAGTGAAATACAAGGGATTATGAACATTCAGTACTTC. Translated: CASSEIQGIMNIQYF.

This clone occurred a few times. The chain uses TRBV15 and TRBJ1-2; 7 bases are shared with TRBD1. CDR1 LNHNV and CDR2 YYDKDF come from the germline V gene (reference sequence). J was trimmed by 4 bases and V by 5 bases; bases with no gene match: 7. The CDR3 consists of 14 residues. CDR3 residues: CATSPRQGLYGYTF. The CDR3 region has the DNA TGTGCCACCAGCCCCCGACAGGGACTCTATGGCTACACCTTC.

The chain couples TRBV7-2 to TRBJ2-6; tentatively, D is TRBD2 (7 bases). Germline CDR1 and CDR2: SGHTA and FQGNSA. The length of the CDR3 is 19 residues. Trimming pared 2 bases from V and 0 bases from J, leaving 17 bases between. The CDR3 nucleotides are TGTGCCAGCAGCTTACGGCCCAGCGGGACACCCTCTGGGGCCAACGTCCTGACTTTC. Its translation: CASSLRPSGTPSGANVLTF.

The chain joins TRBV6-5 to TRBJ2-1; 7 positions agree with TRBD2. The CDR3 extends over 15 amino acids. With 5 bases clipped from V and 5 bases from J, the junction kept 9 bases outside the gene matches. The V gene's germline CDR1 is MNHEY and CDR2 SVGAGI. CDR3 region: CASSPSGRPNNEQFF. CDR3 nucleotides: TGTGCCAGCAGTCCTAGCGGCAGGCCGAACAATGAGCAGTTCTTC.

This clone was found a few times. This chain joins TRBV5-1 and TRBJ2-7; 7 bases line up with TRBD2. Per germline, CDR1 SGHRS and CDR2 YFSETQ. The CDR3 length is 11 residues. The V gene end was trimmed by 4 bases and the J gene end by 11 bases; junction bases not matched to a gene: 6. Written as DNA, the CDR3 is TGCGCCAGCAGCCTAAGCGGGATGGAGTACTTC. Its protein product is CASSLSGMEYF.

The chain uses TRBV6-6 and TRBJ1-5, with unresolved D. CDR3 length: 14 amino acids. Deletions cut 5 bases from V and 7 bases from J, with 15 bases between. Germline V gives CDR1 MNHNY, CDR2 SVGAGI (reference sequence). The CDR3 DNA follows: TGTGCCAGCAGTACCCCGCAAAAGGGACAGCCCCAGCATTTT. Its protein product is CASSTPQKGQPQHF.

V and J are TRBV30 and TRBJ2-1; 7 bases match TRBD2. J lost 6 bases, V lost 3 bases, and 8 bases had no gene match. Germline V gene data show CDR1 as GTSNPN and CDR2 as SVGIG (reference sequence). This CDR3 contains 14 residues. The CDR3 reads CAWRRTGGSNEQFF. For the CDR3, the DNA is TGTGCCTGGAGGCGGACGGGCGGGAGCAATGAGCAGTTCTTC.

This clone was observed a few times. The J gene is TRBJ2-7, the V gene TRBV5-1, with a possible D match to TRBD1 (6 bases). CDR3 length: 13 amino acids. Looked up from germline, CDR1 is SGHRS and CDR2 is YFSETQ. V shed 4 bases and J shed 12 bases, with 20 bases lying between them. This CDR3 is CASSPMIRGRSYF. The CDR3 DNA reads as TGCGCCAGCAGCCCGATGATCAGGGGTCGATCGTACTTC.

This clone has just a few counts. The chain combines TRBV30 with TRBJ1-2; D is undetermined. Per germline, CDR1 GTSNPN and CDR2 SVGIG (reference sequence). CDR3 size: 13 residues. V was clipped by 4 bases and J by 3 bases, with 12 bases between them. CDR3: CAWTSPGYYGYTF. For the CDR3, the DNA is TGTGCCTGGACCTCACCGGGATACTATGGCTACACCTTC.

CDR3 sequence: CAWTPRGSTEAFF. DNA for the CDR3: TGTGCCTGGACGCCACGGGGGAGTACTGAAGCTTTCTTT. The chain links TRBV30 to TRBJ1-1; tentatively, D is TRBD1 (5 bases). Germline-derived CDR1 and CDR2 are GTSNPN and SVGIG (reference sequence). This CDR3 is built from 13 residues. With 4 bases removed from V and 5 bases from J, the gap between germline ends came to 14 bases.

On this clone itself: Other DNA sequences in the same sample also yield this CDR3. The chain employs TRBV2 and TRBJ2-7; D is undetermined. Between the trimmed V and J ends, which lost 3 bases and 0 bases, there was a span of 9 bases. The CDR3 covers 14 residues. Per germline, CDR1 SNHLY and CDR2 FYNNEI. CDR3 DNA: TGTGCCAGCAGTGATACCGGCGTCTCCTACGAGCAGTACTTC. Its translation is CASSDTGVSYEQYF.

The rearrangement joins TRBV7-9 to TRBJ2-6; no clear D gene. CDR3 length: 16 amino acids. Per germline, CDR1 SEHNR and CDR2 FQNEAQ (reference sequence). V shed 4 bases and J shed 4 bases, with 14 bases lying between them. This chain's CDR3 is CASSWGKSAGANVLTF. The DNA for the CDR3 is TGTGCCAGCAGCTGGGGAAAGTCAGCAGGGGCCAACGTCCTGACTTTC.

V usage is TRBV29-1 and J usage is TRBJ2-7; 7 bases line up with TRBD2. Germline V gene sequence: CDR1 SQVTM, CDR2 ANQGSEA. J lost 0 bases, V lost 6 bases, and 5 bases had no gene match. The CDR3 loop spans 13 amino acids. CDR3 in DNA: TGCAGCGTGAAGCGGGAAAGCTCCTACGAGCAGTACTTC. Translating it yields CSVKRESSYEQYF.

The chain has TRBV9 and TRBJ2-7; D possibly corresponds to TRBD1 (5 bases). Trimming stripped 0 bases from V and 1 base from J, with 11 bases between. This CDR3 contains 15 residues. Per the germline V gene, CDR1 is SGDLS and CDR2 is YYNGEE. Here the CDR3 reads CASSVESRQSYEQYF. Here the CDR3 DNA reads TGTGCCAGCAGCGTAGAATCTCGACAGTCCTACGAGCAGTACTTC.

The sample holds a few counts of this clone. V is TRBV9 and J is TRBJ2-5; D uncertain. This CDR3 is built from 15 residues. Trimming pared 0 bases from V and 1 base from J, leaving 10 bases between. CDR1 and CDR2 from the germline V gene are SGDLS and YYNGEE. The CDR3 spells CASSVGGPLQETQYF. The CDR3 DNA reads TGTGCCAGCAGCGTAGGAGGACCGCTCCAAGAGACCCAGTACTTC.

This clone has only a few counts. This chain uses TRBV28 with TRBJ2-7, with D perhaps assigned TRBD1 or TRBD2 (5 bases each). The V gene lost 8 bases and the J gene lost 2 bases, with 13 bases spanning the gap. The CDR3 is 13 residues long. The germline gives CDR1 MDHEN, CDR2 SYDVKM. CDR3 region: CASYGTVTYEQYF. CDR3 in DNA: TGTGCCAGCTATGGGACGGTTACCTACGAGCAGTACTTC.